These 17 T cell receptor beta chains came from one sample sequenced in a study of cytomegalovirus exposure and HLA in healthy donors. The study ran its PCR with 60 Vbeta and 13 Jbeta primers. Here immunoSEQ multiplex PCR was the method, and the copy in TCRdb shows in-frame clones only, minus some. The repertoire includes about 210,000 clones, approximately 90% of them detected once, and less than 1.3% sits in the top ten. Sequencing was performed on PBMCs. These receptors were taken from a boy between 2 and 10 years old in good health and CMV-seronegative.

The chain employs TRBV30 and TRBJ1-2; 8 bases are shared with TRBD1. This CDR3 comprises 12 residues. J was trimmed by 4 bases and V by 6 bases; bases with no gene match: 4. Per the germline V gene, CDR1 is GTSNPN and CDR2 is SVGIG (reference sequence). CDR3 coding DNA: TGTGCCTGCACCGGACAGGGCTATGGCTACACCTTC. Translated, it gives CACTGQGYGYTF.

The V call is TRBV10-3, the J call TRBJ2-2; the match to TRBD2 covers 14 bases. Trimming took 5 bases from V and 6 from J; bases not matched to a gene: 2. The CDR3 runs 15 residues. Germline CDR1 reads ENHRY; CDR2 reads SYGVKD. CDR3 residues: CAISPTSGRAGELFF. As DNA, the CDR3 is TGTGCCATCAGTCCGACTAGCGGGAGGGCCGGGGAGCTGTTTTTT.

This chain connects TRBV5-6 to TRBJ2-7; no definite D call. Germline CDR1 and CDR2: SGHDT and YYEEEE. This CDR3 has 12 residues. The ends were cut back, 0 bases at V and 2 bases at J, with 3 bases in the middle. The CDR3 DNA is TGTGCCAGCAGCTTGGTAGCCTACGAGCAGTACTTC. Translation: CASSLVAYEQYF.

The gene calls are TRBV28 and TRBJ1-5; the D is unclear. The CDR3 sequence is 14 residues long. From germline, CDR1 is MDHEN and CDR2 SYDVKM. The V gene lost 5 bases and the J gene lost 0 bases, with 8 bases spanning the gap. The CDR3 loop is CASSGLNSNQPQHF. The CDR3 nucleotides read TGTGCCAGCAGTGGGCTAAATAGCAATCAGCCCCAGCATTTT.

The V and J genes are TRBV30 and TRBJ2-5; 7 positions match TRBD1. The CDR3 length is 14 residues. Germline CDR1 and CDR2: GTSNPN and SVGIG (reference sequence). Trimming removed 2 bases from V and 5 bases from J; junction bases left unmatched: 8. The CDR3 loop reads CAWSLGQVRETQYF. CDR3 DNA sequence: TGTGCCTGGAGTCTAGGACAGGTCCGGGAGACCCAGTACTTC.

The chain links TRBV6-5 to TRBJ2-1; D remains ambiguous. The CDR3 is 12 amino acids. With 6 bases removed from V and 8 bases from J, the gap between germline ends came to 11 bases. Germline CDR1 reads MNHEY; CDR2 reads SVGAGI. The CDR3 nucleotides read TGTGCCAGCAGGCAACTCCCCCATGAGCAGTTCTTC. This gives the protein CASRQLPHEQFF.

A single count supports this clone. V and J are TRBV6-4 and TRBJ1-1, with TRBD1 as a possible D gene (6 bases). Germline V CDR1 and CDR2: MRHNA, SNTAGT. Trimming removed 6 bases at V and 3 bases at J, with 17 bases between. The CDR3 consists of 15 residues. The CDR3 bases are TGTGCCAGCAGAAGTCGGGGGGGCGAGGACACTGAAGCTTTCTTT. Residues: CASRSRGGEDTEAFF.

The chain recombines TRBV30 with TRBJ1-4; maybe TRBD1 (6 bases). Germline assignment: CDR1 GTSNPN and CDR2 SVGIG (reference sequence). Deletions cut 4 bases from V and 2 bases from J, with 11 bases between. This CDR3 is 14 amino acids long. The CDR3 sequence: CAWMGQGTNEKLFF. The CDR3 nucleotides are TGTGCCTGGATGGGGCAGGGGACTAATGAAAAACTGTTTTTT.

The V gene is TRBV6-5, the J gene TRBJ2-7; the D gene is possibly TRBD2 (6 bases). Germline assignment: CDR1 MNHEY and CDR2 SVGAGI. The CDR3 has 15 amino acids. V was shortened by 2 bases and J by 3 bases, with 14 bases between the two germline ends. The CDR3, as DNA: TGTGCCAGCAGTTACGAGGGAGGACCTGTCTACGAGCAGTACTTC. Amino acid sequence: CASSYEGGPVYEQYF.

The V and J genes are TRBV27 and TRBJ2-7; weak D call: TRBD2 (6 bases). The CDR3 length is 15 residues. Germline lookup yields CDR1 MNHEY and CDR2 SMNVEV (reference sequence). V lost 6 bases to trimming and J lost 0 bases, with 15 bases between them. This CDR3 is CASSAPGEGSYEQYF. DNA for the CDR3: TGTGCCAGCAGCGCACCGGGGGAAGGCTCCTACGAGCAGTACTTC.

This clone was counted once. The chain employs TRBV7-6 and TRBJ2-7; 9 nucleotides line up with TRBD1. J gave up 0 bases and V 5 bases, and 2 bases lay outside the gene matches. CDR1 and CDR2 from the germline V gene are SGHVS and FNYEAQ. The CDR3 extends over 14 amino acids. The CDR3 reads CASSRQGDSYEQYF. As DNA, the CDR3 is TGTGCCAGCAGCCGACAGGGGGACTCCTACGAGCAGTACTTC. The entire variable domain, with the rest obtained from reference TRBV7-6 and TRBJ2-7, is as follows: GAGVSQSPRYKVTKRGQDVALRCDPISGHVSLYWYRQALGQGPEFLTYFNYEAQQDKSGLPNDRFSAERPEGSISTLTIQRTEQRDSAMYRCASSRQGDSYEQYFGPGTRLTVT.

In its sample, this clone was seen once. J is TRBJ2-2 and V is TRBV27; tentative D call: TRBD1 (6 bases). Looked up from germline, CDR1 is MNHEY and CDR2 is SMNVEV (reference sequence). Trimming left V 0 bases short and J 6 bases short, with 8 bases between. The length of the CDR3 is 14 residues. The CDR3 coding sequence is TGTGCCAGCAGTTTATCCGGGACATCCGGGGAGCTGTTTTTT. Residues: CASSLSGTSGELFF.

This clone was counted a few times. The chain is built from TRBV27 and TRBJ2-7, with D possibly matching TRBD2 (5 bases). The V and J ends lost 5 bases and 0 bases respectively, with 17 bases between them. Germline V gene sequence: CDR1 MNHEY, CDR2 SMNVEV (reference sequence). This CDR3 comprises 16 residues. The CDR3 DNA follows: TGTGCCAGCAGTCCAAGAATTAGCGCCCGCTCCTACGAGCAGTACTTC. This gives the protein CASSPRISARSYEQYF.

The genes are TRBV11-2 and TRBJ1-3; TRBD1 matches 7 bases. The CDR3 is made up of 17 amino acids. From germline, CDR1 is SGHAT and CDR2 FQNNGV. The junction had 11 bases not matched to a gene; V was cut back by 6 bases and J by 0 bases. As DNA, the CDR3 is TGTGCCAGCAGGGCGCCGACAGGGCAACTCTCTGGAAACACCATATATTTT. Protein: CASRAPTGQLSGNTIYF.

The genes are TRBV7-3 and TRBJ2-1, with a weak D call TRBD2 (7 bases). The germline CDR1 and CDR2 sequences are SGHTA and FQGTGA. V was pared by 5 bases and J by 10 bases, with 15 bases between. The CDR3 is made up of 13 amino acids. CDR3 residues: CASSAWGGEEQFF. The CDR3 bases are TGTGCCAGCAGCGCCTGGGGGGGCGAGGAGCAGTTCTTC.

The chain combines TRBV5-6 with TRBJ2-1; tentatively, D is TRBD1 (6 bases). Germline CDR1 is SGHDT and CDR2 is YYEEEE. CDR3 length: 15 amino acids. The ends were cut back, 3 bases at V and 4 bases at J, with 14 bases in the middle. For the CDR3, the DNA is TGTGCCAGCAGCTACGGGACATCAGCTTACAATGAGCAGTTCTTC. It yields the protein CASSYGTSAYNEQFF.

V is TRBV30 and J is TRBJ1-4, with D perhaps matching TRBD1 (6 bases). Germline CDR1 GTSNPN, CDR2 SVGIG (reference sequence). This CDR3 spans 14 amino acids. V was pared by 6 bases and J by 0 bases, with 11 bases between. CDR3 residues: CACQDSATNEKLFF. As DNA, the CDR3 is TGTGCCTGTCAGGACAGCGCAACTAATGAAAAACTGTTTTTT.